Following are 5 T cell receptor beta chains from one sample sequenced in a study of cytomegalovirus exposure and HLA in healthy donors. The PCR employed 60 Vbeta primers together with 13 Jbeta primers. Libraries were prepared by immunoSEQ multiplex PCR; TCRdb keeps only in-frame clonotypes and omits some of them. The sample records some 150,000 clones, approximately 84% being singletons. The sample comprised PBMCs. Receptors were obtained from a man aged 25-45 years in good health and CMV-seropositive.

This chain uses TRBV28 with TRBJ1-5; no clear D gene. The germline CDR1 and CDR2 sequences are MDHEN and SYDVKM. The germline V and J ends were trimmed by 2 bases and 0 bases, with 8 bases remaining between them. This CDR3 is 15 amino acids long. CDR3 bases: TGTGCCAGCAGTTTAACCGGTGATAGCAATCAGCCCCAGCATTTT. Translation gives CASSLTGDSNQPQHF.

The chain employs TRBV28 and TRBJ1-5, with a tentative D call TRBD1 (5 bases). The V and J ends lost 2 bases and 4 bases respectively, with 12 bases between them. There are 15 residues in the CDR3. CDR1 is MDHEN and CDR2 is SYDVKM in the germline V gene. The CDR3 sequence is CASSLQGQKNQPQHF. The CDR3 coding sequence is TGTGCCAGCAGTTTACAGGGTCAGAAAAATCAGCCCCAGCATTTT.

V usage is TRBV5-1 and J usage is TRBJ2-7, with 7 bases lining up with TRBD1. V shed 4 bases and J 2 bases; nucleotides not matched to a gene: 6. The CDR3 runs 14 residues. The germline V gene encodes CDR1 SGHRS and CDR2 YFSETQ. DNA of the CDR3: TGCGCCAGCAGCGCTAGGCAGGGGGCCTACGAGCAGTACTTC. This codes for CASSARQGAYEQYF.

This clone was seen a few times. The genes are TRBV5-1 and TRBJ1-2; 10 bases agree with TRBD1. V dropped 0 bases and J dropped 6; count of bases not matched to a gene: 2. CDR3 length: 14 amino acids. Germline-derived CDR1 and CDR2 are SGHRS and YFSETQ. CDR3 sequence: CASSLEGQGNGYTF. The CDR3 nucleotides are TGCGCCAGCAGCTTGGAGGGACAGGGGAATGGCTACACCTTC.

The V gene is TRBV29-1, the J gene TRBJ2-4, with 12 bases matching TRBD2. Germline V CDR1 and CDR2: SQVTM, ANQGSEA. Germline trimming cut 4 bases from V and 7 bases from J; bases unmatched to any gene: 8. This CDR3 comprises 15 residues. The CDR3: CSVVGASGGGNIQYF. CDR3 DNA sequence: TGCAGCGTTGTTGGGGCTAGCGGGGGGGGGAACATTCAGTACTTC.